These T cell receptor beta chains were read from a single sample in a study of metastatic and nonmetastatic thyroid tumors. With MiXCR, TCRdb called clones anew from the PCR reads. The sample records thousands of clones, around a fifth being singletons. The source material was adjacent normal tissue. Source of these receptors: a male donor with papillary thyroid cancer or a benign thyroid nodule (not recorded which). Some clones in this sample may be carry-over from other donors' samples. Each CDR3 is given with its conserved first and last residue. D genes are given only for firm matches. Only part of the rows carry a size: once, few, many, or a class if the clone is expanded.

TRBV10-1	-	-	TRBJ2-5	TGCGCCAGCAGTGGAGGGGGGACCCAGTACTTC	CASSGGGTQYF
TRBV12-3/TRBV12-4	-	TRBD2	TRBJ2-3	TGTGCCAGCAGTTTCCGACTAGCGGGAGCAGATACGCAGTATTTT	CASSFRLAGADTQYF
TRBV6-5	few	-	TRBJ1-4	TGTGCCAGCAGTTACGTTCCCCAGGGATGGGTTAATGAAAAACTGTTTTTT	CASSYVPQGWVNEKLFF
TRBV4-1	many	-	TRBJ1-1	TGCGCCAGCAGCCAAGAGCAAGCGGGGGCCACTGAAGCTTTCTTT	CASSQEQAGATEAFF
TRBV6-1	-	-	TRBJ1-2	TGTGCCAGCAGTCAGACAGGATTTTATGGCTACACCTTC	CASSQTGFYGYTF
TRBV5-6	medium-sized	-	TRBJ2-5	TGTGCCAGCGCCAGGGGGGCGGGGGAGACCCAGTACTTC	CASARGAGETQYF
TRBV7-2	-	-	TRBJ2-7	TGTGCCAGCAGCTTAGAAGTGGTGCCCTACGAGCAGTACTTC	CASSLEVVPYEQYF
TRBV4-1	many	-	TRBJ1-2	TGCGCCAGCAGCCAAGATGCGCGGGGCCGATATGGCTACACCTTC	CASSQDARGRYGYTF
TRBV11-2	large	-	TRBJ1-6	TGTGCCAGCAGCTTTGTTAGTAATAATTCACCCCTCCACTTT	CASSFVSNNSPLHF
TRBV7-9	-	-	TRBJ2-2	TGTGCCAGCGAGACAGGGGAGGGCGGGGAGCTGTTTTTT	CASETGEGGELFF
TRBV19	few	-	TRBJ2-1	TGTGCCAGTAGTGAGGACAGCCTACCCACCGGTGAGCAGTTCTTC	CASSEDSLPTGEQFF
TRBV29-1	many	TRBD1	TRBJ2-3	TGCAGCGTTGAGCAGGGGGCAGATACGCAGTATTTT	CSVEQGADTQYF
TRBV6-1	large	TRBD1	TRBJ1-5	TGTGCCAGCAGTCAATGGACAGGGAGCAATCAGCCCCAGCATTTT	CASSQWTGSNQPQHF
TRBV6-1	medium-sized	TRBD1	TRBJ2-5	TGTGCCAGCCTTAGGGGACAGTTTCAAGAGACCCAGTACTTC	CASLRGQFQETQYF
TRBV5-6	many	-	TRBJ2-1	TGTGCCAGCAGCTTGGGGGCGCGGATGCGGGGAGACGAGCAGTTCTTC	CASSLGARMRGDEQFF
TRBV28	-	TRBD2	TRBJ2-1	TGTGCCAGCAGTACCCTAGCGGGAGAAAGTGAGCAGTTCTTC	CASSTLAGESEQFF
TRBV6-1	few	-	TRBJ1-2	TGTGCCAGCCAATCCTTAGAAAGTACGGGGAACTATGGCTACACCTTC	CASQSLESTGNYGYTF
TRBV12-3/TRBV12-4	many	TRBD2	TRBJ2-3	TGTGCCAGCAGTTTGGCGGGGAGCGGGGGCAGCACAGATACGCAGTATTTT	CASSLAGSGGSTDTQYF
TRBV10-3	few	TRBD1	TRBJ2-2	TGTGCCATCAGTGAGGACAGGGTCACCGGGGAGCTGTTTTTT	CAISEDRVTGELFF
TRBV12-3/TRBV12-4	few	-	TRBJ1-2	TGTGCCAGCAGTTTGTTGAGAAGGGATGGCTACACCTTC	CASSLLRRDGYTF
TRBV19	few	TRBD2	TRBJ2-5	TGTGCCAGTAGTTCTCCCCTCGTTGGCGGGGGGGCCGAAGAGACCCAGTACTTC	CASSSPLVGGGAEETQYF
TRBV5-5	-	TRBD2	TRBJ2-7	TGTGCCAGCAGCTTTTTAGCGGGGGGGCCTTACGAGCAGTACTTC	CASSFLAGGPYEQYF
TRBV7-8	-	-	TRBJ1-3	TGTGCCAGCAGCTTCACCAGCCAGGCTGGAAACACCATATATTTT	CASSFTSQAGNTIYF
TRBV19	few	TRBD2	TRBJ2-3	TGTGCCAGTAGTGAGGGACTAGCAATGAGAGATACGCAGTATTTT	CASSEGLAMRDTQYF
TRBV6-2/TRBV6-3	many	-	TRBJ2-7	TGTGCCAGCAGCCCCGGGTTCGACTACGAGCAGTACTTC	CASSPGFDYEQYF
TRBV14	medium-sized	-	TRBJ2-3	TGTGCCAGCAGCCAGGGGCGGGGGCCCTACACAGATACGCAGTATTTT	CASSQGRGPYTDTQYF
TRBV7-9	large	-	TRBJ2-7	TGTGCCAGCAGTCACGGGGACGAGCAGTACTTC	CASSHGDEQYF
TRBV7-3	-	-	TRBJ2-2	TGTGCCAGCAGCTTAACGAACGCAGGCGACGGGGAGCTGTTTTTT	CASSLTNAGDGELFF
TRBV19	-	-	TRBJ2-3	TGTGCCAGTAGAATGGGAGCAGATACGCAGTATTTT	CASRMGADTQYF
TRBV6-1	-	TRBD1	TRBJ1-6	TGTGCCAGCAGTCTGGAAGGGGGCGTGGGTTCACCCCTCCACTTT	CASSLEGGVGSPLHF
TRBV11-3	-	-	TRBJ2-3	TGTGCCAGCAGCTTAGGGGGCAGGGCTATAGATACGCAGTATTTT	CASSLGGRAIDTQYF
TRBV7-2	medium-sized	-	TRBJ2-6	TGTGCCAGCAGCTTAGGGGGTCCCAGGGCCAACGTCCTGACTTTC	CASSLGGPRANVLTF
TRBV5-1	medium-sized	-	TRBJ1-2	TGCGCCAGCTCGGGGACATCCCACTATGGCTACACCTTC	CASSGTSHYGYTF
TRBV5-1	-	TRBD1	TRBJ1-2	TGCGCCAGCAGCACGTGGACAGGGTCTAACTATGGCTACACCTTC	CASSTWTGSNYGYTF
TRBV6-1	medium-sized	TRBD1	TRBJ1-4	TGTGCCAGCAGTTCCGGGACAGGGGATGAAAAACTGTTTTTT	CASSSGTGDEKLFF
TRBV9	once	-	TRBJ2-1	TGTGCCAGCAGCGTAGATGGGACCTATGAGCAGTTATTC	CASSVDGTYEQLF
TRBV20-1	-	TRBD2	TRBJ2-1	TGCAGTGCTAAGGGACTAGCGGGAGTCGGGGATGAGCAGTTCTTC	CSAKGLAGVGDEQFF
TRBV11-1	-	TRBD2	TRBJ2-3	TGTGCCAGCAGACCTCCGGGACTAGCGGGACACACAGATACGCAGTATTTT	CASRPPGLAGHTDTQYF
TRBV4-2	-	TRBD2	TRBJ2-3	TGTGCCAGCAGCCCCTGGGTAGCGGGGGGTCCCTGGGGCACAGATACGCAGTATTTT	CASSPWVAGGPWGTDTQYF
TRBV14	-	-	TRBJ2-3	TGTGCCAGCAGCCAAGATCTAGCAGATACGCAGTATTTT	CASSQDLADTQYF
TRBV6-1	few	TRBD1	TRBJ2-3	TGTGCCAGCAGTGCACCGGGACAGGGGGCCGCAGATACGCAGTATTTT	CASSAPGQGAADTQYF
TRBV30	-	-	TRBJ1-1	TGTGCCTGGATTCCCCGTGGGAGCCTGACTGAAGCTTTCTTT	CAWIPRGSLTEAFF
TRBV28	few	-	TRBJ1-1	TGTGCCAGCAGTTCGGCCCCAGGGGTGAACACTGAAGCTTTCTTT	CASSSAPGVNTEAFF
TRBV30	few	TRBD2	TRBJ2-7	TGTGCCTGGAGCGTAGCGGGGGGGTACGAGCAGTACTTC	CAWSVAGGYEQYF
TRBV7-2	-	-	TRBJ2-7	TGTGCCAGCAGCTCAGACTTCGGATACGAGCAGTACTTC	CASSSDFGYEQYF
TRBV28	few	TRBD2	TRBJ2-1	TGTGCCAGCAGGGAAGCGGGAGGGGATAATGAGCAGTTCTTC	CASREAGGDNEQFF
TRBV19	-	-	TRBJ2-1	TGTGCCAGTAGTATACGATTCGACAATGAGCAGTTCTTC	CASSIRFDNEQFF
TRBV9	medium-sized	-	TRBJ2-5	TGTGCCAGCAGCGTAGAAGATCAGGGGTACCAAGAGACCCAGTACTTC	CASSVEDQGYQETQYF
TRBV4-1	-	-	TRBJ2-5	TGCGCCAGCAGCCAAGATGGTGTGGTGTCAGAGACCCAGTACTTC	CASSQDGVVSETQYF
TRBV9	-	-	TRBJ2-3	TGTGCCAGCAGCGTAGTTGGAGAGATGGATAAGAAGTATTTT	CASSVVGEMDKKYF
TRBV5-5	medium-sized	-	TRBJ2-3	TGTGCCAGCAGCTCCGGAACTAGTGGCCCCACAGATACGCAGTATTTT	CASSSGTSGPTDTQYF
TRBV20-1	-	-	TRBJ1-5	TGCAGTGCTAGAGACGGAAATAGCAATCAGCCCCAGCATTTT	CSARDGNSNQPQHF
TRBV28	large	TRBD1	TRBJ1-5	TGTGCCAGCAGTTTAGCCGAGGACAGGGGGAAAGATCAGCCCCAGCATTTT	CASSLAEDRGKDQPQHF
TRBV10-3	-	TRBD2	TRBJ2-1	TGTGCCATCAGTGAGTCGAGAGTAGCGGGAGTCAATGAGCAGTTCTTC	CAISESRVAGVNEQFF
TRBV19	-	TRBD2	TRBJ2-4	TGTGCCAGTAGTATTCAGAGCGGGAGCCACATTCAGTACTTC	CASSIQSGSHIQYF
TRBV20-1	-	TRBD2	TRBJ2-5	TGCAGTGCTGCGGCTAGCGGGACAGAGACCCGGTACTTC	CSAAASGTETRYF
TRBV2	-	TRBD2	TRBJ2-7	TGTGCCAGCAGTGAACTAGCGGGCTCCTACTACGAGCAGTACTTC	CASSELAGSYYEQYF